This T cell receptor beta chain was retrieved from a study of blood T cell repertoires in COVID-19. Study as a whole: The United States, Italy and Spain supplied acute and convalescent COVID-19 samples. The cDNA or gDNA used as material had been derived from T cells, B-cell-depleted T cells, or PBMCs.

With regard to this clone: An end of the junction differs from the germline gene, which may be a read error.

In the original processing: Scientists estimated how many nucleated cells there were by amplifying reference gene primers. Sequencing used immunoSEQ multiplex PCR; TCRdb keeps in-frame clones, though not all of them. Clone size and the V and J calls come from that table; the DNA yielded D and trimming. The table records 120,000 or so clones, approximately 81% of them present only once. This CDR3 comprises 16 residues. CDR1 KGHSH and CDR2 LQKENI come from the germline V gene. The chain joins TRBV18 to TRBJ1-1, with 8 bases identical to TRBD1. Sequencing was carried out using peripheral blood. The clonotype was recovered from a man aged 55 to 70 with acute or convalescent COVID-19. The CDR3 coding sequence is TGTGCCAGCTCACCATCGACAGGGGTCCTGAAAACTGAAGCTTTCTTT. It is translated as CASSPSTGVLKTEAFF.